The 28 T cell receptor beta chains listed next were all sequenced from one sample in a study of naive and memory T cell subsets. Treatment here: skin biopsy from PPD injection site in Mantoux-positive individual. The library had UMIs added by 3' ligation of an oligonucleotide to TCR cDNA. Amplification of ligated cDNA took four PCR rounds with SP2 and nested alpha and beta constant primers. TCRdb re-analysed the UMI-ligation and nested PCR reads in MiXCR, keeping a single row per CDR3 protein. The sample includes tens of thousands of distinct CDR3 sequences, approximately 6.7% seen only once; the top ten take 3% to 3.5%. The specimen was skin, collected from a tuberculin skin test site. The receptors come from an adult in good health.

This clonotype was found many times. V is TRBV21-1 and J is TRBJ2-1; whether TRBD2, the table's D call, matches the DNA was not checked. TRBV21-1 is noted as a pseudogene. This CDR3 is 16 amino acids long. CDR3 coding DNA: TGTGCCAGCAGCAAAAGTGGTAGCGGGGGGGGTAGTGAGCAGTTCTTC. It translates to CASSKSGSGGGSEQFF.

This clonotype was counted many times. The chain employs TRBV20-1 and TRBJ2-7; D possibly matches TRBD1 or TRBD2 (7 bases each). The CDR3 consists of 14 residues. V was pared by 3 bases and J by 7 bases, with 19 bases between. Germline assignment: CDR1 DFQATT and CDR2 SNEGSKA (reference sequence). As DNA, the CDR3 is TGCAGTGCTAGTCAGGGGGGGCCTTATCGAGAGCAGTACTTC. Translating it yields CSASQGGPYREQYF.

Concerning this clonotype itself: A much more abundant neighbour one base away suggests this may be a read error. V and J are TRBV9 and TRBJ2-5; D not certain. V lost 4 bases to trimming and J lost 2 bases, with 18 bases between them. Germline CDR1 is SGDLS and CDR2 is YYNGEE. This CDR3 has 16 residues. This CDR3 reads CASSFRPLGYQETQYF. Here the CDR3 DNA reads TGTGCCAGCAGCTTCCGTCCCCTAGGCTATCAAGAGACCCAGTACTTC. The full variable domain, completed using reference TRBV9 and TRBJ2-5, is DSGVTQTPKHLITATGQRVTLRCSPRSGDLSVYWYQQSLDQGLQFLIQYYNGEERAKGNILERFSAQQFPDLHSELNLSSLELGDSALYFCASSFRPLGYQETQYFGPGTRLLVL.

This clonotype was seen repeatedly, ten times or more. V is TRBV7-9 and J is TRBJ2-3, with D perhaps being TRBD1 or TRBD2 (5 bases each). Per the germline V gene, CDR1 is SEHNR and CDR2 is FQNEAQ (reference sequence). With 1 base removed from V and 2 bases from J, the gap between germline ends came to 13 bases. The CDR3 extends over 16 amino acids. The CDR3 is CASSLGRGGSTDTQYF. CDR3 DNA sequence: TGTGCCAGCAGCTTAGGACGGGGCGGGTCCACAGATACGCAGTATTTT.

This clonotype was observed at least ten times. The rearrangement uses TRBV3-1 and TRBJ2-3; no firm D call. From germline, CDR1 is LGHDT and CDR2 YNNKEL (reference sequence). V was trimmed by 4 bases and J by 1 base, leaving 15 bases between them. There are 16 residues in the CDR3. DNA of the CDR3: TGTGCCAGCAGCCTGCTTGGACCTACCGGCACAGATACGCAGTATTTT. Translation gives CASSLLGPTGTDTQYF.

This clonotype showed up just a few times. The V and J genes are TRBV5-1 and TRBJ1-2; 10 bases match TRBD1. The CDR3 sequence is 13 residues long. Germline CDR1 and CDR2: SGHRS and YFSETQ. Unmatched junction bases numbered 2, after V lost 3 bases and J lost 6 bases. The CDR3 sequence is CASSSGTGDGYTF. In DNA, the CDR3 is TGCGCCAGCAGCTCAGGGACAGGGGATGGCTACACCTTC.

This clonotype was picked up many times. V is TRBV19 and J is TRBJ1-5; D is perhaps TRBD1 (5 bases). The CDR3 consists of 15 residues. V lost 2 bases and J 0 bases, leaving 8 bases between the germline ends. In germline, CDR1 is LNHDA, CDR2 SQIVND (reference sequence). The chain's CDR3 is CASSITQGSNQPQHF. In DNA, the CDR3 is TGTGCCAGTAGTATAACGCAGGGTAGCAATCAGCCCCAGCATTTT.

This clonotype turned up a few times. The chain has TRBV3-1 and TRBJ2-1, with 11 nucleotides matching TRBD2. The junction had 12 bases not matched to a gene; V was cut back by 2 bases and J by 3 bases. Germline CDR1 LGHDT, CDR2 YNNKEL (reference sequence). The CDR3 consists of 19 residues. CDR3 DNA: TGTGCCAGCAGCCAACCTAGCGGGGGGCCGACCCTATGCTACAATGAGCAGTTCTTC. Its translation is CASSQPSGGPTLCYNEQFF.

The J gene is TRBJ1-1, the V gene TRBV9, with TRBD1 matching 9 bases. Germline trimming cut 0 bases from V and 5 bases from J; bases unmatched to any gene: 11. The germline V gene encodes CDR1 SGDLS and CDR2 YYNGEE. The CDR3 covers 17 residues. The CDR3 DNA is TGTGCCAGCAGCGTAGATTCAGGACAGGGGATTGTGACTGAAGCTTTCTTT. Residues: CASSVDSGQGIVTEAFF. Full variable domain (missing parts from reference TRBV9 and TRBJ1-1): DSGVTQTPKHLITATGQRVTLRCSPRSGDLSVYWYQQSLDQGLQFLIQYYNGEERAKGNILERFSAQQFPDLHSELNLSSLELGDSALYFCASSVDSGQGIVTEAFFGQGTRLTVV.

For the CDR3, the DNA is TGTGCCAGCAGTGGGGACAGGGGGCTTAACAATGAGCAGTTCTTC. This translates into CASSGDRGLNNEQFF. The genes are TRBV2 and TRBJ2-1, with TRBD1 identical over 12 bases. CDR3 length: 15 amino acids. The germline CDR1 and CDR2 sequences are SNHLY and FYNNEI. Unmatched junction bases numbered 3, after V lost 4 bases and J lost 5 bases.

This clonotype showed up just a few times. This rearrangement joins TRBV19 to TRBJ2-5; 7 bases align to TRBD1. This CDR3 has 14 residues. Per germline, CDR1 LNHDA and CDR2 SQIVND (reference sequence). The V and J ends lost 6 bases and 5 bases, in that order; junction bases with no gene match: 9. CDR3 nucleotide sequence: TGTGCCAGTAGCCCTCAAGGGGGCGCGGAGACCCAGTACTTC. This encodes CASSPQGGAETQYF.

This clonotype has at least ten counts. This chain joins TRBV29-1 and TRBJ2-5; TRBD1 matches at 8 bases. This CDR3 has 12 amino acids. V was clipped by 2 bases and J by 5 bases; unmatched bases: 1. Germline loops: CDR1 SQVTM, CDR2 ANQGSEA. CDR3 nucleotide sequence: TGCAGCGTTGAACGACAGGGGGAGACCCAGTACTTC. This codes for CSVERQGETQYF.

The chain uses TRBV20-1 and TRBJ1-1; no clear D gene. The CDR3 has 13 amino acids. Germline loops: CDR1 DFQATT, CDR2 SNEGSKA (reference sequence). Trimming stripped 8 bases from V and 5 bases from J, with 18 bases between. The CDR3 DNA sequence: TGCAGTTCGTCCCCGGGTTCTCCGACTGAAGCTTTCTTT. Protein: CSSSPGSPTEAFF.

In its sample, this clonotype was seen a few times. V gene TRBV4-1 combines with J gene TRBJ1-1; D is ambiguous. From germline, CDR1 is MGHRA and CDR2 YSYEKL. CDR3 length equals 14 residues. With 1 base removed from V and 6 bases from J, the gap between germline ends came to 12 bases. CDR3 protein: CASSQGVTRAEAFF. CDR3 nucleotides: TGCGCCAGCAGCCAAGGAGTGACCCGTGCTGAAGCTTTCTTT.

V and J are TRBV11-2 and TRBJ1-2, with 10 positions matching TRBD1. The CDR3 spans 16 residues. V lost 6 bases, J lost 0 bases, and 7 bases stayed unmatched. Germline-derived CDR1 and CDR2 are SGHAT and FQNNGV. DNA of the CDR3: TGTGCCAGCAGAACCGGGACAGGGGCCCCTAACTATGGCTACACCTTC. Its translation is CASRTGTGAPNYGYTF.

This clonotype was detected ten times or more. The chain combines TRBV2 with TRBJ2-1; TRBD1 matches 8 bases. Trimming removed 6 bases from V and 9 bases from J; junction bases left unmatched: 10. The CDR3 contains 14 residues. The V gene's germline CDR1 is SNHLY and CDR2 FYNNEI. CDR3 DNA: TGTGCCAGCAGCCCTGGACAGGGTGTGGGTGAGCAGTTCTTC. This gives the protein CASSPGQGVGEQFF.

This clonotype appeared many times. This chain links TRBV12-3 or TRBV12-4 with TRBJ1-6, with no clear D. This CDR3 has 15 amino acids. V was shortened by 7 bases and J by 4 bases, with 14 bases between the two germline ends. CDR3 sequence (DNA): TGTGCCAGCAAAAAGACCTCCTCATATAATTCACCCCTCCACTTT. Its translation is CASKKTSSYNSPLHF.

This clonotype is classed as large. The V gene is TRBV29-1, the J gene TRBJ2-7, with D maybe TRBD1 (5 bases). The V and J ends lost 1 base and 3 bases respectively, with 10 bases between them. The CDR3 contains 13 residues. Germline CDR1 and CDR2: SQVTM and ANQGSEA. CDR3 sequence: CSVEGQGGYEQYF. CDR3 DNA sequence: TGCAGCGTTGAAGGGCAGGGTGGCTACGAGCAGTACTTC.

This rearrangement joins TRBV11-3 to TRBJ2-1; 8 positions match TRBD1. V dropped 4 bases and J dropped 7; count of bases not matched to a gene: 15. The CDR3 is made up of 17 amino acids. Germline V gene lookup returns CDR1 SGHNT and CDR2 YENEEA. DNA of the CDR3: TGTGCCAGCAGCTCCCAGGACTCGGACAGGGTAAATAATGAGCAGTTCTTC. Protein product: CASSSQDSDRVNNEQFF. The variable domain in full, with the rest retrieved from reference TRBV11-3 and TRBJ2-1, is EAGVVQSPRYKIIEKKQPVAFWCNPISGHNTLYWYLQNLGQGPELLIRYENEEAVDDSQLPKDRFSAERLKGVDSTLKIQPAELGDSAVYLCASSSQDSDRVNNEQFFGPGTRLTVL.

This clonotype was seen ten or more times. Here the CDR3 reads CASSAGHSYEQYF. CDR3 sequence (DNA): TGCGCCAGCAGTGCGGGACACTCCTACGAGCAGTACTTC. The chain joins TRBV10-1 to TRBJ2-7, with D maybe TRBD1 (6 bases). This CDR3 is built from 13 residues. Trimming shortened V by 4 bases and J by 0 bases, and 7 bases separated the two germline ends. Germline CDR1 WNHNN, CDR2 SYGVQD (reference sequence).

The table lists this clonotype with a few counts. V is TRBV27 and J is TRBJ2-5; D may match TRBD1 or TRBD2 (5 bases each). This CDR3 is 14 amino acids long. V lost 5 bases and J 5 bases, leaving 15 bases between the germline ends. Germline assignment: CDR1 MNHEY and CDR2 SMNVEV (reference sequence). The CDR3 nucleotides read TGTGCCAGCAGTCCAAGCGCCTGGGACGAGACCCAGTACTTC. The encoded protein is CASSPSAWDETQYF.

This clonotype was counted between two and nine times. The CDR3 protein is CASSFGTGKSDGYTF. The DNA of the CDR3 is TGTGCCAGCAGCTTCGGGACAGGGAAATCTGATGGCTACACCTTC. This chain uses TRBV7-2 with TRBJ1-2; TRBD1 matches 9 bases. V lost 3 bases to trimming and J lost 6 bases; unmatched junction nucleotides: 8. The CDR3 loop spans 15 amino acids. Germline V gene lookup returns CDR1 SGHTA and CDR2 FQGNSA.

The CDR3 DNA is TGTGCCAGCAGCCCGATTTGGGCGAAAGAAGCTTTCTTT. This encodes CASSPIWAKEAFF. V is TRBV5-6 and J is TRBJ1-1; D ambiguous. This CDR3 has 13 residues. Looked up from germline, CDR1 is SGHDT and CDR2 is YYEEEE. The V gene lost 4 bases and the J gene lost 8 bases, with 15 bases spanning the gap.

The chain has TRBV5-1 and TRBJ2-5; possibly TRBD1 for D (5 bases). Between the trimmed V and J ends, which lost 0 bases and 3 bases, there was a span of 12 bases. Germline lookup yields CDR1 SGHRS and CDR2 YFSETQ. This CDR3 region has 15 residues. CDR3 DNA: TGCGCCAGCAGCTTGGAGGTGACAGAGGAAGAGACCCAGTACTTC. It specifies CASSLEVTEEETQYF.

The sample holds many counts of this clonotype. V is TRBV5-1 and J is TRBJ2-3, with 8 bases lining up with TRBD1. Trimming removed 0 bases from V and 2 bases from J; junction bases left unmatched: 5. Germline V gene lookup returns CDR1 SGHRS and CDR2 YFSETQ. The CDR3 has 16 residues. The CDR3 protein is CASSLATGGTTDTQYF. CDR3 DNA sequence: TGCGCCAGCAGCTTGGCTACAGGGGGGACCACAGATACGCAGTATTTT.

This clonotype was seen only a few times. The rearrangement links TRBV7-9 to TRBJ1-6, with 11 positions matching TRBD1. The V segment lost 4 bases and the J segment 7 bases; nucleotides outside the gene matches: 3. CDR1 and CDR2 (germline): SEHNR, FQNEAQ (reference sequence). The CDR3 runs to 15 residues. This CDR3 is CASSWGQGENSPLHF. The CDR3 nucleotides are TGTGCCAGCAGCTGGGGACAGGGGGAAAATTCACCCCTCCACTTT.

This clonotype came up a few times. The V and J genes are TRBV20-1 and TRBJ2-7, with 8 bases identical to TRBD2. The V gene's germline CDR1 is DFQATT and CDR2 SNEGSKA (reference sequence). The junction had 1 base not matched to a gene; V was cut back by 0 bases and J by 3 bases. The CDR3 totals 13 residues. This chain's CDR3 is CSARDSGGYEQYF. The CDR3, as DNA: TGCAGTGCTAGAGACAGCGGGGGCTACGAGCAGTACTTC.

This clonotype appeared many times. This rearrangement joins TRBV6-5 to TRBJ2-1; D is ambiguous. Trimming left V 2 bases short and J 5 bases short, with 10 bases between. This CDR3 has 14 amino acids. Germline assignment: CDR1 MNHEY and CDR2 SVGAGI. The CDR3 protein is CASSYGPEDNEQFF. DNA of the CDR3: TGTGCCAGCAGTTACGGACCTGAAGACAATGAGCAGTTCTTC.